This TCR beta chain was retrieved from a study of T-cell reconstitution after alpha-beta-depleted transplantation in children. During its preparation, the TCRbeta library received unique molecular identifiers. TCRdb passed the PCR reads through MiXCR, listing each CDR3 protein once. Altogether approximately 230,000 distinct CDR3 sequences are present, 25% being singletons, with the ten largest covering more than 2%. This clonotype was seen repeatedly, ten times or more. Its antigen remains unidentified. General study points: Expanded graft clones numbering several hundred reportedly gave rise to alpha-beta T cells about two months after transplant. In some patients, recipient T cells and intrathymic progenitors surviving conditioning explained high day-60 diversity. Once a year had passed after transplant, T-cell counts and diversity came mostly from newly produced T cells.

This material consisted of PBMCs, taken before TCRalphabeta/CD19-depleted stem cell transplant. This TCR derives from a girl aged 2 to 10 with Fanconi anemia, due to receive a stem cell transplant.

CDR3 nucleotides: TGCAGCGCTGGGACAGGGGGAATCTACGAGCAGTACTTC. This encodes CSAGTGGIYEQYF. The V gene is TRBV29-1, the J gene TRBJ2-7, with TRBD1 matching 11 bases. The CDR3 length is 13 residues. Germline V gives CDR1 SQVTM, CDR2 ANQGSEA. V lost 7 bases, J lost 3 bases, and 5 bases stayed unmatched.